These 29 T cell receptor beta chains share one sample of origin, sequenced in a study of early T cells in non-severe SARS-CoV-2 infection. TCRdb ran MiXCR on the 5' RACE reads and lists one entry per CDR3 protein. The sample holds 60,000 or so distinct CDR3 sequences, around 12% seen once. The sequenced sample consisted of whole blood. Receptor source: an adult who was a healthcare worker with PCR-confirmed SARS-CoV-2 infection or an uninfected control (not recorded which).

At least ten counts were recorded for this clonotype. The rearrangement joins TRBV7-9 to TRBJ2-4, with TRBD1 as a possible D gene (5 bases). Germline CDR1 is SEHNR and CDR2 is FQNEAQ (reference sequence). V lost 1 base, J lost 0 bases, and 7 bases lay in between. CDR3 length: 15 amino acids. The chain's CDR3 is CASSLGQLAKNIQYF. The CDR3 DNA reads as TGTGCCAGCAGCTTAGGACAGTTAGCCAAAAACATTCAGTACTTC.

V usage is TRBV29-1 and J usage is TRBJ2-7; 9 positions match TRBD2. V trimming: 6 bases; J trimming: 4 bases; junction bases outside the gene matches: 16. Germline-derived CDR1 and CDR2 are SQVTM and ANQGSEA. This CDR3 is 16 amino acids long. The CDR3 sequence: CSVDSGRGGRVYEQYF. In DNA, the CDR3 is TGCAGCGTCGATAGCGGGAGAGGGGGTAGAGTGTACGAGCAGTACTTC.

This clonotype showed up many times. The V and J genes are TRBV7-8 and TRBJ2-2, with no clear D. V was trimmed by 5 bases and J by 2 bases, leaving 15 bases between them. This CDR3 spans 16 amino acids. Germline values: CDR1 SGHVS, CDR2 FQNEAQ. CDR3 sequence (DNA): TGTGCCAGCAGCCCCGTCAGAGTCTTAAACACCGGGGAGCTGTTTTTT. Protein sequence: CASSPVRVLNTGELFF.

This clonotype was seen ten or more times. J is TRBJ1-2 and V is TRBV29-1; 8 bases agree with TRBD1. Germline V gene sequence: CDR1 SQVTM, CDR2 ANQGSEA. Losses at the gene ends were 0 bases for V and 4 bases for J; bases not matched to a gene: 16. This CDR3 comprises 18 residues. The DNA of the CDR3 is TGCAGCGTTGAAGACCCCGACAGGGGAGTTAACAGTGGCTATGGCTACACCTTC. Translating gives CSVEDPDRGVNSGYGYTF.

The sample holds many counts of this clonotype. V and J are TRBV28 and TRBJ1-4, with 10 nucleotides matching TRBD1. CDR3 length equals 14 residues. The germline CDR1 and CDR2 sequences are MDHEN and SYDVKM. The V and J ends lost 6 bases and 6 bases, in that order; junction bases with no gene match: 4. The CDR3 sequence is CASRRGQGYEKLFF. For the CDR3, the DNA is TGTGCCAGCAGACGGGGACAGGGGTATGAAAAACTGTTTTTT. The full variable domain, in which reference TRBV28 and TRBJ1-4 provide the parts outside the CDR3, is DVKVTQSSRYLVKRTGEKVFLECVQDMDHENMFWYRQDPGLGLRLIYFSYDVKMKEKGDIPEGYSVSREKKERFSLILESASTNQTSMYLCASRRGQGYEKLFFGSGTQLSVL.

The V call is TRBV20-1, the J call TRBJ2-3; a possible D gene is TRBD2 (6 bases). The CDR3 has 17 amino acids. The V gene's germline CDR1 is DFQATT and CDR2 SNEGSKA (reference sequence). The V end was cut by 1 base, the J end by 4 bases, with 21 bases between. CDR3 amino acids: CSARVLFGGATADTQYF. The CDR3 nucleotides read TGCAGTGCTAGAGTTCTGTTCGGCGGGGCCACTGCAGATACGCAGTATTTT.

CDR3 residues: CASSKDNTPNNSPLHF. Here the CDR3 DNA reads TGTGCCAGCAGCAAAGATAACACACCAAATAATTCACCCCTCCACTTT. The chain employs TRBV21-1 and TRBJ1-6. TRBV21-1 corresponds to a pseudogene. This CDR3 is 16 amino acids long.

The chain has TRBV20-1 and TRBJ1-1; no clear D gene. Trimming shortened V by 5 bases and J by 3 bases, and 13 bases separated the two germline ends. This CDR3 spans 13 amino acids. CDR1 DFQATT and CDR2 SNEGSKA come from the germline V gene (reference sequence). Here the CDR3 reads CSAYPGQHTEAFF. For the CDR3, the DNA is TGCAGTGCTTACCCCGGGCAGCACACTGAAGCTTTCTTT.

Points on this clonotype: This may arise from a read error, as a much more abundant clone is one base away. The chain has TRBV20-1 and TRBJ1-1; D gene uncertain. Trimming cost V 5 bases and J 5 bases, with 21 bases left between them. The germline gives CDR1 DFQATT, CDR2 SNEGSKA (reference sequence). This CDR3 has 15 residues. As DNA, the CDR3 is TGCAGTGCTGGTCTTGCGGCAAACCCCGGGACTGAAGCTTTCTTT. This codes for CSAGLAANPGTEAFF.

This clonotype showed up many times. V usage is TRBV5-1 and J usage is TRBJ1-4, with D unclear. Germline lookup yields CDR1 SGHRS and CDR2 YFSETQ. Trimming removed 4 bases at V and 5 bases at J, with 18 bases between. The CDR3 extends over 16 amino acids. CDR3 sequence (DNA): TGCGCCAGCAGCCCACTGTCGGGTGAGGGAAATGAAAAACTGTTTTTT. Its protein product is CASSPLSGEGNEKLFF.

With respect to this clonotype: A much larger clone lies a single base off, so this may be a read error. J is TRBJ2-1 and V is TRBV5-4; the match to TRBD1 covers 7 bases. Germline V lookup: CDR1 SGHNT, CDR2 YYREEE (reference sequence). V dropped 0 bases and J dropped 2; count of bases not matched to a gene: 5. This CDR3 has 16 residues. DNA of the CDR3: TGTGCCAGCAGCTTGGGGCGACAGGGAACCTACAATGAGCAGTTCTTC. This gives the protein CASSLGRQGTYNEQFF.

Comments on this clonotype: With a much larger clone just one base away, this may be a read error. The V gene is TRBV10-1, the J gene TRBJ2-1, with TRBD2 matching 12 bases. CDR1 is WNHNN, CDR2 SYGVQD, per germline (reference sequence). The CDR3 has 15 amino acids. The CDR3 sequence: CTSSDRLAGENEQFF. The CDR3 DNA follows: TGCACCAGCAGTGATCGACTAGCGGGAGAAAATGAGCAGTTCTTC.

This clonotype was seen a few times. The chain combines TRBV18 with TRBJ2-7; D is uncertain. CDR1 is KGHSH, CDR2 LQKENI, per germline. The CDR3 has 13 residues. V gave up 3 bases and J gave up 2 bases, with 8 bases separating them. As DNA, the CDR3 is TGTGCCAGCTCACCCACTATAACCTACGAGCAGTACTTC. Encoded protein: CASSPTITYEQYF.

The table lists this clonotype with many counts. This chain connects TRBV2 to TRBJ1-1; D not resolved. The germline gives CDR1 SNHLY, CDR2 FYNNEI. This CDR3 has 11 residues. V lost 7 bases to trimming and J lost 5 bases, with 8 bases between them. The DNA of the CDR3 is TGTGCCAGCATGGGATTTACTGAAGCTTTCTTT. Translation gives CASMGFTEAFF.

This clonotype was picked up many times. This chain connects TRBV30 to TRBJ2-1; D is unclear. The CDR3 extends over 13 amino acids. Germline loops: CDR1 GTSNPN, CDR2 SVGIG (reference sequence). Trimming removed 3 bases from V and 2 bases from J, with 8 bases in between. The CDR3, as DNA: TGTGCCTGGAGGGGGAAAACCTACAATGAGCAGTTCTTC. The encoded protein is CAWRGKTYNEQFF.

Many counts were recorded for this clonotype. The chain uses TRBV5-1 and TRBJ2-3; the D is unclear. The germline CDR1 and CDR2 sequences are SGHRS and YFSETQ. The CDR3 extends over 12 amino acids. V was pared by 5 bases and J by 3 bases, with 7 bases between. CDR3 in amino acids: CASRDVTDTQYF. In DNA form, the CDR3 reads TGCGCCAGCAGGGATGTAACAGATACGCAGTATTTT.

The CDR3 here is CASSEGFGGANYGYTF. CDR3 sequence (DNA): TGTGCCAGCAGCGAGGGATTCGGCGGGGCTAACTATGGCTACACCTTC. The chain uses TRBV5-6 and TRBJ1-2, with D unclear. Germline CDR1 is SGHDT and CDR2 is YYEEEE. V gave up 4 bases and J gave up 0 bases, with 16 bases separating them. The CDR3 covers 16 residues.

The chain employs TRBV6-1 and TRBJ1-1; no clear D gene. The CDR3 is 13 amino acids. CDR1 is MNHNS, CDR2 SASEGT, per germline. V gave up 9 bases and J gave up 1 base, with 12 bases separating them. CDR3 residues: CASEGAGNTEAFF. CDR3 DNA: TGTGCCAGTGAGGGTGCCGGGAACACTGAAGCTTTCTTT.

This clonotype has just a few counts. The chain carries TRBV29-1 and TRBJ1-1; D remains ambiguous. This CDR3 spans 12 amino acids. The germline V and J ends were trimmed by 5 bases and 3 bases, with 10 bases remaining between them. CDR1 and CDR2 (germline): SQVTM, ANQGSEA. Here the CDR3 reads CSVYEPYTEAFF. The CDR3 DNA reads TGCAGCGTTTATGAGCCGTACACTGAAGCTTTCTTT.

This sequence joins TRBV7-8 and TRBJ1-6; no clear D gene. This CDR3 has 14 amino acids. The V gene's germline CDR1 is SGHVS and CDR2 FQNEAQ. Trimming took off 4 bases at V and 5 bases at J, with 9 bases between the two ends. CDR3: CASSSNTDNSPLHF. As DNA, the CDR3 is TGTGCCAGCAGCTCAAACACGGATAATTCACCCCTCCACTTT.

This clonotype was observed a few times. V is TRBV29-1 and J is TRBJ2-2; 8 nucleotides align to TRBD1. Germline lookup yields CDR1 SQVTM and CDR2 ANQGSEA. The CDR3 has 13 residues. The junction had 6 bases not matched to a gene; V was cut back by 6 bases and J by 6 bases. The CDR3 DNA is TGCAGCGTACGACAGGGGAGCGCCGGGGAGCTGTTTTTT. Amino acids: CSVRQGSAGELFF.

This clonotype was seen many times. The chain links TRBV7-8 to TRBJ1-4, with D maybe TRBD1 (6 bases). Germline assignment: CDR1 SGHVS and CDR2 FQNEAQ. V lost 4 bases and J 8 bases, leaving 14 bases between the germline ends. The CDR3 consists of 14 residues. Written as DNA, the CDR3 is TGTGCCAGCAGCTCGCTAGGGGGGGAGGAAAAACTGTTTTTT. Its protein product is CASSSLGGEEKLFF.

This rearrangement joins TRBV11-3 to TRBJ2-1, with D unclear. Germline assignment: CDR1 SGHNT and CDR2 YENEEA. Trimming left V 0 bases short and J 7 bases short, with 4 bases between. This CDR3 is built from 12 residues. This CDR3 reads CASSLDWNEQFF. The CDR3 coding sequence is TGTGCCAGCAGCTTAGACTGGAATGAGCAGTTCTTC. Full variable domain (missing parts from reference TRBV11-3 and TRBJ2-1): EAGVVQSPRYKIIEKKQPVAFWCNPISGHNTLYWYLQNLGQGPELLIRYENEEAVDDSQLPKDRFSAERLKGVDSTLKIQPAELGDSAVYLCASSLDWNEQFFGPGTRLTVL.

This clonotype was counted at least ten times. The chain has TRBV24-1 and TRBJ2-1; D is tentatively TRBD1 or TRBD2 (5 bases each). Germline V gene sequence: CDR1 KGHDR, CDR2 SFDVKD. Trimming took 3 bases from V and 1 from J, leaving 12 bases between them. This CDR3 comprises 16 residues. The CDR3 nucleotides are TGTGCCACCAGTGATCCCGGGGCAGGATCCTACAATGAGCAGTTCTTC. Translated, it gives CATSDPGAGSYNEQFF.

At least ten counts were recorded for this clonotype. V and J are TRBV6-1 and TRBJ2-2; weak D call: TRBD1 (6 bases). Trimming left V 7 bases short and J 0 bases short, with 15 bases between. Germline loops: CDR1 MNHNS, CDR2 SASEGT. The CDR3 has 16 amino acids. Here the CDR3 reads CASTPPGQANTGELFF. The CDR3 coding sequence is TGTGCCAGCACCCCTCCGGGACAAGCGAACACCGGGGAGCTGTTTTTT.

This clonotype was detected ten times or more. V and J are TRBV3-1 and TRBJ2-5; 7 nucleotides agree with TRBD1. Looked up from germline, CDR1 is LGHDT and CDR2 is YNNKEL (reference sequence). The trim removed 2 bases at V and 2 bases at J, leaving 8 bases unmatched. The CDR3 sequence is 16 residues long. CDR3 amino acids: CASSQFSGRGQETQYF. DNA of the CDR3: TGTGCCAGCAGCCAATTTAGTGGCAGGGGGCAAGAGACCCAGTACTTC.

Only a few counts were recorded for this clonotype. CDR3 amino acids: CSASGRMNTEAFF. In DNA form, the CDR3 reads TGCAGTGCGAGTGGCAGAATGAACACTGAAGCTTTCTTT. The genes are TRBV20-1 and TRBJ1-1; D remains unclear. Trimming pared 6 bases from V and 0 bases from J, leaving 11 bases between. The CDR3 has 13 amino acids. Germline V lookup: CDR1 DFQATT, CDR2 SNEGSKA (reference sequence).

Ten or more counts support this clonotype. The V call is TRBV24-1, the J call TRBJ2-2, with unresolved D. This CDR3 has 16 residues. CDR1 is KGHDR and CDR2 is SFDVKD in the germline V gene. V dropped 4 bases and J dropped 4 bases, with 15 bases sitting between them. The CDR3 protein is CATSDQAFDGTGELFF. The CDR3 DNA is TGTGCCACCAGTGACCAAGCCTTCGATGGCACCGGGGAGCTGTTTTTT.

This clonotype was observed at least ten times. This chain links TRBV29-1 with TRBJ2-1, with a weak D call TRBD2 (5 bases). V lost 5 bases and J lost 8, with 10 bases in between. The CDR3 runs 11 residues. The germline gives CDR1 SQVTM, CDR2 ANQGSEA. The DNA for the CDR3 is TGCAGCGTTCGAGGGTACGATGAGCAGTTCTTC. Translation gives CSVRGYDEQFF.